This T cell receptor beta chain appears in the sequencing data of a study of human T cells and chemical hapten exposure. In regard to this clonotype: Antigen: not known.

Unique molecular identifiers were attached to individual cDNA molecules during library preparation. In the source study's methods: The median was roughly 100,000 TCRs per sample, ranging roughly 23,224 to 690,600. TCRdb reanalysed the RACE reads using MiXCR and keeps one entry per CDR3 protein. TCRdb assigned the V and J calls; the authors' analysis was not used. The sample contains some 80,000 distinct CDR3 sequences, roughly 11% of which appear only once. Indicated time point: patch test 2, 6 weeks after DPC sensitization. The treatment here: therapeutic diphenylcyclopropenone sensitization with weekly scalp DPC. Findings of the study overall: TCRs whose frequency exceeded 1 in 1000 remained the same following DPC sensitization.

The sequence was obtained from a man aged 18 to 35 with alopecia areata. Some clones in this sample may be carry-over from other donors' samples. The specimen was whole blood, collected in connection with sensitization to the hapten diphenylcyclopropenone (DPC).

The CDR3 DNA reads as TGTGCCAGTAGTATCGCAGGGGACAATCAGCCCCAGCATTTT. This encodes CASSIAGDNQPQHF. The chain has TRBV19 and TRBJ1-5; possibly TRBD1 for D (6 bases). The germline CDR1 and CDR2 sequences are LNHDA and SQIVND (reference sequence). The CDR3 runs 14 residues. Trimming cost V 3 bases and J 3 bases, with 9 bases left between them.